This T cell receptor beta chain was recovered during a study of OX40 agonist ivuxolimab in advanced cancers. About the study: Ivuxolimab, an agonist antibody against OX40 (CD134), was given to patients.

V lost 5 bases, J lost 3 bases, and 9 bases lay in between. Germline V gene sequence: CDR1 LNHDA, CDR2 SQIVND (reference sequence). This CDR3 spans 13 amino acids. Sequenced by immunoSEQ multiplex PCR; TCRdb stores in-frame clones only, minus some. The repertoire has 48,000 or so clones, approximately 84% of them found once; the top ten carry roughly 9.9%. This chain joins TRBV19 and TRBJ2-3; D is possibly TRBD1 (6 bases). This TCR was recovered from an adult with an advanced solid tumor such as melanoma, head and neck, liver or kidney cancer. Specimen: CD4+ or CD8+ T cells sorted from blood, collected in a trial of the OX40 agonist ivuxolimab. The CDR3 nucleotides read TGTGCCAGTAGTTTTCAGGGGACAGATACGCAGTATTTT. Residues: CASSFQGTDTQYF.